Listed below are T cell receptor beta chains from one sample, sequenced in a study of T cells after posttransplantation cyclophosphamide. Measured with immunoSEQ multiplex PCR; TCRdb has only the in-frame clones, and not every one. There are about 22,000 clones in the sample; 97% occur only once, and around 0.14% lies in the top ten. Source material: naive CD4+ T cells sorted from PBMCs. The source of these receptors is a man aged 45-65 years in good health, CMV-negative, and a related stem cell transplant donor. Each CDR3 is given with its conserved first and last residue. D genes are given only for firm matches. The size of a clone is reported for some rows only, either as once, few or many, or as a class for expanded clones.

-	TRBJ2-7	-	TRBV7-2	TGTGCCAGCAGCTTAACCCGGACAGTCCACGAGCAGTACTTC	CASSLTRTVHEQYF
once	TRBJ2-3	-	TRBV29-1	TGCAGCGTTTATCGGGAGTGGGGCACAGATACGCAGTATTTT	CSVYREWGTDTQYF
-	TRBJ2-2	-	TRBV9	TGTGCCAGCAGCGTAGCTAGCAGCACCGGGGAGCTGTTTTTT	CASSVASSTGELFF
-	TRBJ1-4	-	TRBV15	TGTGCCACCAGTAGAAGGGACTTCGAGGGTGAAAAACTGTTTTTT	CATSRRDFEGEKLFF
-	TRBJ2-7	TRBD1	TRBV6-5	TGTGCCAGCAGCAGAAGCCGGACAGGGGCCTACGAGCAGTACTTC	CASSRSRTGAYEQYF
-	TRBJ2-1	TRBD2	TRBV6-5	TGTGCCAGCAGTTCAGTAGCGGGAGGGCCGGGGAATGAGCAGTTCTTC	CASSSVAGGPGNEQFF
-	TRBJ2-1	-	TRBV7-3	TGTGCCAGCAGCGCGACTAGTAATGAGCAGTTCTTC	CASSATSNEQFF
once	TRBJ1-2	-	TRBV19	TGTGCCAGTAGTCATCAGGTCGCCTATGGCTACACCTTC	CASSHQVAYGYTF
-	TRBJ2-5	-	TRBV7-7	TGTGCTAGCAGCTTAGCTGGGGTGGGGCCCCAGTACTTC	CASSLAGVGPQYF
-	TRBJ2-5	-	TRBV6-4	TGTGCCAGCACAGACTTCCAAGAGACCCAGTACTTC	CASTDFQETQYF
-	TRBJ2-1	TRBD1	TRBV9	TGTGCCAGCAGCTTACCACAGGGGACGCAGTTCTTC	CASSLPQGTQFF
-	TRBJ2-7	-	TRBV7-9	TGTGCCAGCACCCCCGATGCGGGGACCTACGAGCAGTACTTC	CASTPDAGTYEQYF
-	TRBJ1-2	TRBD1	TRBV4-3	TGCGCCAGCAGCTACTACAGAGGCGCGACAGGGATATATGGCTACACCTTC	CASSYYRGATGIYGYTF
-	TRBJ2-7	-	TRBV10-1	TGCGCCAGCAGTGACTCCTTCTACGAGCAGTACTTC	CASSDSFYEQYF
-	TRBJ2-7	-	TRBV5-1	TGCGCCAGCAGCTTGGCCGCTAGGACAGCCGGCTACGAGCAGTACTTC	CASSLAARTAGYEQYF
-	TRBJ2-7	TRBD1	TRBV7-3	TGTGCCAGCAGTCGACAGGGGGGACTGGACGAGCAGTACTTC	CASSRQGGLDEQYF
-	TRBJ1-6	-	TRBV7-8	TGTGCCAGCAGCTTAGTGCAGGAACTCCTCCACTTT	CASSLVQELLHF
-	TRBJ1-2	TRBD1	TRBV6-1	TGTGCCAGCAGTCCTACGACAGGGTACTATGGCTACACCTTC	CASSPTTGYYGYTF
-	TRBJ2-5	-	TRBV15	TGTGCCACCAGCAGAGACAGGGACCAAGAGACCCAGTACTTC	CATSRDRDQETQYF
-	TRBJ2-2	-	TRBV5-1	TGCGCCAGCCGGACAGAAACGAACACCGGGGAGCTGTTTTTT	CASRTETNTGELFF
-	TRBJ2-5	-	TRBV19	TGTGCCAGTAGTACCCTCCTAGCAGCCCAAGAGACCCAGTACTTC	CASSTLLAAQETQYF
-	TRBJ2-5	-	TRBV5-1	TGCGCCAGCAGCTTGGCCGCCACCCCGAGGGAGACCCAGTACTTC	CASSLAATPRETQYF
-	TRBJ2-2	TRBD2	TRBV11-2	TGTGCCAGCAGCTCGGGACTAGCGGGGGGGCTTTGGAACACCGGGGAGCTGTTTTTT	CASSSGLAGGLWNTGELFF